Described below is a single TCR beta chain sequence and its context. Its antigen is unidentified. Among the donors, all were healthy bone marrow donors. Amplification used 60 Vbeta primers and 13 Jbeta primers. Method: immunoSEQ multiplex PCR; TCRdb's copy keeps in-frame clones and lacks some. The table shows over 120,000 clones, with 75% to 80% occurring only once. The J segment lost 2 bases and the V segment lost 7 bases, leaving 9 bases of the junction unmatched. The V gene's germline CDR1 is LGHNT and CDR2 FRNRAP. The CDR3 consists of 16 residues. The data are from a study of cytomegalovirus exposure and HLA in healthy donors. General study findings and limits: It is likely that the observed cluster of highly shared sequence variants was a sequencing artifact. For presence/absence analyses, sequencing depth was assumed to be roughly uniform across donors. The productive fraction for most TCR beta V segments was about 87% or about 30% in an earlier analysis.

The V call is TRBV12-5, the J call TRBJ1-5; the match to TRBD1 covers 9 bases. The receptor was isolated from a male donor in good health and CMV-seronegative. Sample: PBMCs. In nucleotides, the CDR3 is TGTGCTAGTGCCGGGACAGGGAGTAATGGCAATCAGCCCCAGCATTTT. Its translation: CASAGTGSNGNQPQHF.